This TCR beta chain was identified during a study of T cell responses to AZD1222 COVID-19 vaccine listed by TCRdb under 2021. Describing the broader study: Because spike-specific TCR depth and breadth did not differ between the two schedules, AZD1222 recipients who got a second dose at roughly 4 weeks were pooled with those who got a second dose at roughly 12 weeks. TCR sequencing covered more than 230 trial participants: roughly 200 given two doses of AZD1222 and about 26 given two doses of MenACWY control vaccine. Trial participants were enrolled by age into 18-55, 56-69 and 70-plus year subgroups, with 148, 28 and 57 TCR-sequenced participants respectively.

The CDR3 regions of human TCRbeta chains were analyzed by immunosequencing. Per the original workflow: Repertoire TCRs were checked for matches against a reference library of SARS-CoV-2-specific TCRs that had been generated using the MIRA antigen-specificity platform. Breadth was defined as the fraction of unique TCRs that were SARS-CoV-2-associated. Depth was defined as the fraction of total T cells that were SARS-CoV-2-associated. Using the MIRA data, each spike-specific TCR was mapped to the spike region that the TCR reacts to and placed in a CD4 or CD8 class. Log10-transformed breadth and depth values were compared by one-way ANOVA with Sidak's multiple comparisons tests. TCRdb's version of the immuneACCESS table is confined to in-frame rearrangements and falls short of the full clone set. An unresolved V gene accounts for under half of the shortfall where checked; the remainder is of unknown origin. D and trimming were read from the DNA, whereas the V and J calls and clone size are those reported in that table. The sample data list roughly 140,000 clones, and around 91% of these were observed just once. The top ten clonotypes cover 1.5% to 2% of the sample.

The time point label on this specimen signifies: baseline before first vaccination. The vaccinee samples were drawn from two UK trials, COV001 and COV002, one of which was a single-blind randomized controlled phase 2/3 trial testing AZD1222 (ChAdOx1 nCoV-19) in healthy adults. For TCRbeta chain sequencing, PBMC samples from trial participants were taken at day 0 and at day 28 after the second dose. Worth noting for this clone: Its cognate antigen has yet to be identified. One base away there is no much larger clone; base qualities are not given.

The CDR3, cysteine through phenylalanine, is 15 amino acids long. Left in the record is the CDR3 DNA by itself, 45 bases read in frame from the first base. V trim: 4 bases; J trim: 5 bases; unmatched bases: 7. As encoded in the germline V gene, CDR1 is SGHRS while CDR2 is YFSETQ. The research as a whole found: Conclusions about previously exposed vaccinees were limited because only six AZD1222 recipients were SARS-CoV-2 seropositive at baseline. Most participants were white British and females outnumbered males, and the authors suggested that clonal diversity may have been underestimated. CD4 TCRs associated with the vaccine covered the entire spike protein, and the dominant responses were in regions 160-218 and 743-854. A significant rise in spike-specific TCR breadth and depth was observed after two AZD1222 doses relative to day 0 and relative to MenACWY recipients. The 56-69-year group was small, and its depth increase did not reach significance, likely because of low power. No day 14 peak-response samples were available, so repertoires were characterized only after the peak T cell response. Reportedly, close to half of the unique spike-specific TCRs recognized epitopes lying outside the regions that are mutated in the B.1.351 and B.1.1.7 variants.

The sequencing used peripheral blood, collected on day 0 of AZD1222 vaccination. The source is an adult in good health. The chain links TRBV5-1 with TRBJ1-4, and TRBD1 aligns with 8 junction nucleotides. The CDR3 sequence is CASSEGQAGNEKLFF. DNA sequence: TGCGCCAGCAGCGAGGGACAGGCAGGGAATGAAAAACTGTTTTTT.